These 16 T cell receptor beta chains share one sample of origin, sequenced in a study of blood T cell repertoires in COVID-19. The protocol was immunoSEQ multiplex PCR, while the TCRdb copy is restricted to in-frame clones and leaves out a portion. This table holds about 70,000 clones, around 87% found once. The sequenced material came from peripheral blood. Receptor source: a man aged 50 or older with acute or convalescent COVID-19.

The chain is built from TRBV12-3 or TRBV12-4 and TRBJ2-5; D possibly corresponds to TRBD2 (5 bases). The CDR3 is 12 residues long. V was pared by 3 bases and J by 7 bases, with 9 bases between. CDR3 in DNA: TGTGCCAGCAGTTTGGTCGGAGGGACCCAGTACTTC. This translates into CASSLVGGTQYF.

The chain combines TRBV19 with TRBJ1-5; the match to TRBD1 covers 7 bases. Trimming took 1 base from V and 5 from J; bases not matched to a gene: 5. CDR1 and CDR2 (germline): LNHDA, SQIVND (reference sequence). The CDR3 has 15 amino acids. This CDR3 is CASSIAAGGHQPQHF. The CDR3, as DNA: TGTGCCAGTAGTATAGCGGCAGGGGGTCATCAGCCCCAGCATTTT.

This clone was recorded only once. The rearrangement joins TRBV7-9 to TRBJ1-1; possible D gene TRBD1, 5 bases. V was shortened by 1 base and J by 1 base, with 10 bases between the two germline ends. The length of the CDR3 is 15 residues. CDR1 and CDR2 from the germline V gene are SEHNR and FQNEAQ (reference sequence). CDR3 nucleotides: TGTGCCAGCAGCTTAGGGGGCGGAAGGAACACTGAAGCTTTCTTT. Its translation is CASSLGGGRNTEAFF.

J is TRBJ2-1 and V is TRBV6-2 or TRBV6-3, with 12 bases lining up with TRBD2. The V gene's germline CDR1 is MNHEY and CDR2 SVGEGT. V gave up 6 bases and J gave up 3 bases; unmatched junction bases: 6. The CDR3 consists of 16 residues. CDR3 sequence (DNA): TGTGCCAGCAGCCAACTAGCGGGAGGTTACTACAATGAGCAGTTCTTC. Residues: CASSQLAGGYYNEQFF.

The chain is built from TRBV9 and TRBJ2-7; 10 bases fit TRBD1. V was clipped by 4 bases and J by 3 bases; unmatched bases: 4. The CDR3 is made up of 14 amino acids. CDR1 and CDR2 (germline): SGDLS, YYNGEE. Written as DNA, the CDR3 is TGTGCCAGCAGCACCGGGACAGGGGTCTACGAGCAGTACTTC. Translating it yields CASSTGTGVYEQYF.

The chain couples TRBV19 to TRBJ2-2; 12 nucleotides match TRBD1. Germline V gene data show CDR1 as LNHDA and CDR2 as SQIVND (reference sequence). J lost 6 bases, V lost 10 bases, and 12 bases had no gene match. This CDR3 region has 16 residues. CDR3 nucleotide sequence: TGTGCCACGACAAAGCCGGGACAGGGGGCTTCCGGGGAGCTGTTTTTT. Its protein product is CATTKPGQGASGELFF.

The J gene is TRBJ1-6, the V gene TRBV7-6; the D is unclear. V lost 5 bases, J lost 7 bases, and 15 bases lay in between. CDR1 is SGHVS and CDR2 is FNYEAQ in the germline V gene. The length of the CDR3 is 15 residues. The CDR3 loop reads CASSRDGFPNSPLHF. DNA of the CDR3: TGTGCCAGCAGCCGAGACGGGTTTCCCAATTCACCCCTCCACTTT. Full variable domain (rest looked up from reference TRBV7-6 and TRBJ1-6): GAGVSQSPRYKVTKRGQDVALRCDPISGHVSLYWYRQALGQGPEFLTYFNYEAQQDKSGLPNDRFSAERPEGSISTLTIQRTEQRDSAMYRCASSRDGFPNSPLHFGNGTRLTVT.

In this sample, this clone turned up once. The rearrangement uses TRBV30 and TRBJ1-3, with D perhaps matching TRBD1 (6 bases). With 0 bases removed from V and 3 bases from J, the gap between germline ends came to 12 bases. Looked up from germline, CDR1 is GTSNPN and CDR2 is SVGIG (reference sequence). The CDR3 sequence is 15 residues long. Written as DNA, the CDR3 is TGTGCCTGGAGTGTAGGGCAGGGGTATGGAAACACCATATATTTT. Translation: CAWSVGQGYGNTIYF.

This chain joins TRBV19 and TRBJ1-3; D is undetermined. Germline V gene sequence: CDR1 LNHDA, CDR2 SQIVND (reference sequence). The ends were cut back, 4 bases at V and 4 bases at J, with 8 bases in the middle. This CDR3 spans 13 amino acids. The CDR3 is CASSRGHGNTIYF. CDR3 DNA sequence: TGTGCCAGTAGTAGAGGGCACGGAAACACCATATATTTT.

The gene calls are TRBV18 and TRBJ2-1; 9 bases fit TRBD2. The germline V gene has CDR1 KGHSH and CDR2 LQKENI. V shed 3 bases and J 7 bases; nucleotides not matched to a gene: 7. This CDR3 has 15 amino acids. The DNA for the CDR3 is TGTGCCAGCTCACCCCCGGGACTAGCCCTAAATGAGCAGTTCTTC. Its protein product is CASSPPGLALNEQFF.

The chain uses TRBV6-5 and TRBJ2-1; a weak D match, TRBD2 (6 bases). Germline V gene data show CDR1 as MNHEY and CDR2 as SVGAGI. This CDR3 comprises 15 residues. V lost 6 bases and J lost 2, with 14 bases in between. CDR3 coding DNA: TGTGCCAGCAGCCCCGCGGGACCGACCTACAATGAGCAGTTCTTC. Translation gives CASSPAGPTYNEQFF.

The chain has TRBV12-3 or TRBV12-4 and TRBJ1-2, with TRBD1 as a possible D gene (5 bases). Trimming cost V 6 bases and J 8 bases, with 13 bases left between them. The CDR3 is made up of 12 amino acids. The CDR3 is CASRSGPGGYTF. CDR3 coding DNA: TGTGCCAGCAGATCAGGGCCCGGGGGCTACACCTTC.

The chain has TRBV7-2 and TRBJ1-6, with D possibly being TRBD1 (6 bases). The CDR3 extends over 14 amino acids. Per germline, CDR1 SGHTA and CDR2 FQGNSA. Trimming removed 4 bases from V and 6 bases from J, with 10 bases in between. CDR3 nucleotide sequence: TGTGCCAGCAGCTCAAACAGGGCTAATTCACCCCTCCACTTT. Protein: CASSSNRANSPLHF.

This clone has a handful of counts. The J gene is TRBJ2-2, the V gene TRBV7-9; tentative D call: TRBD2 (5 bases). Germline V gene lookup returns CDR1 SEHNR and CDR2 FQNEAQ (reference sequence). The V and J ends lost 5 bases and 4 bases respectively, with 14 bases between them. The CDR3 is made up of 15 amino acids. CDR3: CASSVRGQSTGELFF. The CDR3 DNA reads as TGTGCCAGCAGCGTCAGAGGGCAGAGCACCGGGGAGCTGTTTTTT.

The CDR3 DNA reads as TGTGCCAGCAGCCCCGGGAACTCTGGAAACACCATATATTTT. Encoded protein: CASSPGNSGNTIYF. The chain employs TRBV7-2 and TRBJ1-3; D call uncertain. This CDR3 has 14 amino acids. Trimming removed 5 bases from V and 0 bases from J, with 8 bases in between. CDR1 and CDR2 from the germline V gene are SGHTA and FQGNSA.

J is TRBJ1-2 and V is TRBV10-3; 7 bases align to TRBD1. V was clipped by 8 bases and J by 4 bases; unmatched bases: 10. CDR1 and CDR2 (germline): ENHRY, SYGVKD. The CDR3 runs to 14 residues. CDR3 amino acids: CAILQGTASYGYTF. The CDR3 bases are TGTGCCATCCTCCAGGGGACAGCCTCCTATGGCTACACCTTC.